The sample holds many counts of the clone carrying this T cell receptor beta chain. The antigen is unknown. This sample was included in a study of glioma-infiltrating T cells. General study results and limits: Tissue-blood divergence was below expectation in non-neoplastic patients, above in gliomas.

Germline CDR1 ENHRY, CDR2 SYGVKD. The CDR3 is 13 amino acids. V was pared by 7 bases and J by 7 bases, with 13 bases between. TCR alpha and beta CDR3 regions were amplified from RNA using iRepertoire nested multiplex PCR. Using its own MiXCR run on the multiplex PCR reads, TCRdb lists one record per CDR3 protein. The sample consists of about 190,000 distinct CDR3 sequences, 32% of them appearing once. The receptor comes from a human donor with low-grade glioma or glioblastoma, undergoing nonglioma brain surgery, or in good health (not recorded which). Sample: glioma tissue, nonneoplastic brain tissue, or PBMCs (not recorded which). V is TRBV10-3 and J is TRBJ2-2; TRBD1 is a possible D gene (6 bases). The CDR3: CAITPGAGGELFF. As DNA, the CDR3 is TGTGCCATCACCCCAGGGGCTGGCGGGGAGCTGTTTTTT.